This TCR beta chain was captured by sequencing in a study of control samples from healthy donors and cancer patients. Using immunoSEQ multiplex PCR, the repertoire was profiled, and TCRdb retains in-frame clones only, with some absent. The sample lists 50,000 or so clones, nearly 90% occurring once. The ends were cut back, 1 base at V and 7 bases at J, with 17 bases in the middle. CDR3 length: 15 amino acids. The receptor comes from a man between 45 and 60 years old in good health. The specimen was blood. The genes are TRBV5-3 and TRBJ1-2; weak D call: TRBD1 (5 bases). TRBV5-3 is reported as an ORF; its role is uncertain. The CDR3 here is CARSLKQGGNGGYTF. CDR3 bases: TGTGCCAGAAGCTTGAAGCAGGGAGGGAATGGTGGCTACACCTTC.